The clone carrying this T cell receptor (beta chain) has ten or more counts. The sample comes from a study of read filtering for tumor transcriptome and immune sequencing. In the study overall: 8 patients were R-ISS I, more than 15 were R-ISS II, over 5 were R-ISS III.

The V gene's germline CDR1 is SQVTM and CDR2 ANQGSEA. V was pared by 4 bases and J by 2 bases, with 11 bases of the junction left unmatched. This CDR3 comprises 17 residues. From roughly 390 ng of RNA, a library with molecular barcoded alpha/delta and beta/gamma adaptors was made. TCRdb analysed the reads with MiXCR anew, one entry per CDR3 protein. Of 45,000 to 50,000 distinct CDR3 sequences in the sample, roughly 12% were seen once. This clonotype originated in a donor older than 35 with multiple myeloma. J is TRBJ2-5 and V is TRBV29-1; 12 bases align to TRBD2. Sequencing was performed on a population of CD138-negative cells sorted from bone marrow. The DNA for the CDR3 is TGCAGCGTTGCCTCAAATCGACTAGCGGGGGTGCAAGAGACCCAGTACTTC. Its protein is CSVASNRLAGVQETQYF. The full variable domain, in which reference TRBV29-1 and TRBJ2-5 provide the parts outside the CDR3, is SAVISQKPSRDICQRGTSLTIQCQVDSQVTMMFWYRQQPGQSLTLIATANQGSEATYESGFVIDKFPISRPNLTFSTLTVSNMSPEDSSIYLCSVASNRLAGVQETQYFGPGTRLLVL.